The TCR beta chain described here comes from a study of graft-versus-host responses after intestinal transplantation. Broader study findings: Some GvH clones were seen earlier in gut or blood, suggesting intestinal origin. The study found high graft-versus-host to host-versus-graft clonal ratios in allografts of patients with graft-donor T cell macrochimerism.

As regards this clone: Antigen specificity is unknown.

Assay used: immunoSEQ multiplex PCR; TCRdb lists only in-frame clones, some missing. The table has about 50,000 clones, over 90% seen once. Sample: unstimulated CD4+ T cells sorted from spleen or lymph node cells, taken before transplant. The clonotype originates from a human donor who was the organ donor for an intestinal transplant.

CDR3 DNA sequence: TGTGCCAGCAGTCTACCGGGCCCTTATGGCTACACCTTC. This codes for CASSLPGPYGYTF. The V gene is TRBV28, the J gene TRBJ1-2; no clear D gene. CDR3 length: 13 amino acids. Germline values: CDR1 MDHEN, CDR2 SYDVKM. V shed 5 bases and J shed 5 bases, with 12 bases lying between them.